Listed below are T cell receptor beta chains from one sample, sequenced in a study of T cells in Graves' hyperthyroidism and ophthalmopathy. TCRdb recomputed calls from the multiplex PCR reads with MiXCR, one row per CDR3 protein. Of about 400,000 distinct CDR3 sequences in the sample, around 25% were seen once. Sequencing input: blood. The origin of the receptors is a man in his fifties or sixties with Graves' hyperthyroidism. The CDR3 runs from the conserved cysteine through the conserved F or W. Fields, in order: clone size, J gene, V gene, CDR3 protein. Size is stated for part of the rows, as once, few or many counts, or as a class when the clone is expanded.

few | TRBJ2-7 | TRBV11-2 | CASSLGSRASGYEQYF
- | TRBJ2-1 | TRBV20-1 | CSVWGVFHEQFF
- | TRBJ1-1 | TRBV7-9 | CASSYVTVNTEAFF
- | TRBJ1-3 | TRBV3-1 | CASSNRGYAGISGNTIYF
- | TRBJ2-1 | TRBV12-3/TRBV12-4 | CASTPTASGSHEQFF
many | TRBJ2-1 | TRBV3-1 | CASSQGLTSLNEQFF
- | TRBJ1-4 | TRBV3-1 | CASSYTHRSELFF
- | TRBJ2-7 | TRBV7-2 | CASSLDGTNLRVQYF
- | TRBJ2-6 | TRBV6-1 | CASQGLETSGANVLTF
many | TRBJ2-7 | TRBV27 | CASSFSLAYEQYF
many | TRBJ2-7 | TRBV12-3/TRBV12-4 | CASRGTGGFFNEQYF
few | TRBJ2-7 | TRBV15 | CATSRPGLSYEQYF
- | TRBJ2-3 | TRBV7-9 | CASSLDVSGSPQYF
many | TRBJ2-5 | TRBV3-1 | CASSTFVGETQYF
few | TRBJ2-5 | TRBV7-2 | CASSLAGVAGGGETQYF
few | TRBJ2-7 | TRBV7-9 | CASSTDERGEQYF
- | TRBJ1-1 | TRBV15 | CATSREGYGEAFF
few | TRBJ1-5 | TRBV5-6 | CASSLQSNQPQHF
- | TRBJ2-5 | TRBV2 | CASRMIQVQETQYF
- | TRBJ2-5 | TRBV4-1 | CASSQVTSGRFQETQYF
- | TRBJ2-7 | TRBV24-1 | CATSDSRTGTPYEQYF
few | TRBJ2-4 | TRBV6-1 | CASSEGPWGAKNIQYF
- | TRBJ1-1 | TRBV19 | CASSMGRGHTEAFF
- | TRBJ1-1 | TRBV20-1 | CSASRGNTEAFF
many | TRBJ1-1 | TRBV11-2 | CASSFGGFTEAFF
- | TRBJ2-7 | TRBV6-5 | CASSYSGRGPSYEQYF
few | TRBJ2-1 | TRBV7-2 | CASSLDSSFGHEQFF
few | TRBJ2-1 | TRBV7-9 | CASSAPGLPYNEQFF
- | TRBJ1-2 | TRBV20-1 | CSATRGSSYGYTF
- | TRBJ2-2 | TRBV24-1 | CATSASKATGELFF
- | TRBJ1-1 | TRBV29-1 | CSVRDRDPEAFF
- | TRBJ2-2 | TRBV6-2/TRBV6-3 | CASKRTGDTGELFF
few | TRBJ2-2 | TRBV15 | CATKIGSLPSFLTSGNTGELFF
- | TRBJ2-5 | TRBV11-3 | CASSLAQAGGPSGETQYF
many | TRBJ2-5 | TRBV18 | CASSERYQGAGETQYF
- | TRBJ2-1 | TRBV7-2 | CASSFGYLGRGNEQFF
- | TRBJ1-5 | TRBV6-2/TRBV6-3 | CASSYSHGDQPQHF
- | TRBJ1-5 | TRBV6-1 | CASSTAQPQHF
- | TRBJ1-5 | TRBV5-6 | CASSHGTDNQPQHF
- | TRBJ2-7 | TRBV6-2/TRBV6-3 | CASSYVSDEQYF
once | TRBJ2-2 | TRBV28 | CASSQTDTGELFF
- | TRBJ1-1 | TRBV20-1 | CSARSSTEAFF
few | TRBJ2-5 | TRBV12-3/TRBV12-4 | CASSFETSGSWETQYF